This T cell receptor (beta chain) derives from a study of cytomegalovirus exposure and HLA in healthy donors. The CDR3 covers 15 residues. Germline CDR1 SGHAT, CDR2 FQNNGV. Trimming pared 4 bases from V and 1 base from J, leaving 11 bases between. Study-wide results and limits: TRBV6-2, TRBV6-3 and other indistinguishable V segments were excluded.

60 Vbeta and 13 Jbeta primers were used in PCR. Generated by immunoSEQ multiplex PCR, the TCRdb table keeps only in-frame clones and is missing some. The sample includes 110,000 to 150,000 clones, 78% seen only once; the top ten take 2% to 2.5%. This clone was seen more than once but under ten times. What it binds is unknown. The rearrangement links TRBV11-2 to TRBJ2-1; the D gene is possibly TRBD1 (6 bases). This TCR derives from a woman aged 18-29 years in good health and CMV-seropositive. The sequenced sample consisted of PBMCs. Written as DNA, the CDR3 is TGTGCCAGCAGCTCTGGGACACCATCCTACAATGAGCAGTTCTTC. It is translated as CASSSGTPSYNEQFF.